A selection of T cell receptor beta chains follows, all from one sample in a study of graft-versus-host responses after intestinal transplantation. Produced via immunoSEQ multiplex PCR; TCRdb's table is partial and in-frame only. The sample lists 11,000 to 15,000 clones; 25% to 30% were seen once. Sequenced here: alloreactive CD4+ T cells from a mixed lymphocyte reaction culture, sampled before intestinal transplant. These receptors were obtained from a human patient who received an intestinal transplant. CDR3s include the opening cysteine and the closing phenylalanine or tryptophan. A D gene is named only where the DNA matches it firmly. A clone size is listed for some rows: how often the clone was seen (once, few, many), or a class if it is expanded.

>TRBV7-3|TRBD2|TRBJ2-1|.
CASSLTSGRHNEQFF
TGTGCCAGCAGCTTGACTAGCGGGAGACACAATGAGCAGTTCTTC
>TRBV18|TRBD2|TRBJ2-5|few
CASSPQASGGRETQYF
TGTGCCAGCTCACCACAGGCTAGCGGGGGGAGAGAGACCCAGTACTTC
>TRBV19|.|TRBJ2-3|medium-sized
CASTPVGATDTQYF
TGTGCCAGTACCCCAGTGGGGGCCACAGATACGCAGTATTTT
>TRBV7-9|TRBD1|TRBJ2-7|.
CASSLGTGAYLGEQYF
TGTGCCAGCAGCTTAGGAACAGGGGCTTACTTGGGCGAGCAGTACTTC
>TRBV5-5|.|TRBJ1-3|medium-sized
CASSILNLSGNTIYF
TGTGCCAGCAGCATTTTGAACCTCTCTGGAAACACCATATATTTT
>TRBV7-3|.|TRBJ2-7|.
CASSSNSGGYYEQYF
TGTGCCAGCAGCTCGAACTCCGGGGGATACTACGAGCAGTACTTC
>TRBV28|.|TRBJ2-2|.
CASTPPRRAGELFF
TGTGCCAGCACCCCTCCCCGGAGGGCTGGGGAGCTGTTTTTT
>TRBV6-5|TRBD1|TRBJ1-4|few
CASRHGTGYEKLFF
TGTGCCAGCCGACACGGGACAGGGTATGAAAAACTGTTTTTT
>TRBV28|.|TRBJ1-4|.
CASSPTGSVSEKLFF
TGTGCCAGCAGTCCTACCGGGAGCGTGAGTGAAAAACTGTTTTTT
>TRBV18|.|TRBJ1-3|.
CASSPLSDLRVGNTIYF
TGTGCCAGCTCACCACTCTCCGATTTGAGGGTCGGAAACACCATATATTTT
>TRBV6-5|TRBD2|TRBJ2-7|medium-sized
CASSYSWGEGPEQYF
TGTGCCAGCAGTTACTCATGGGGGGAGGGCCCCGAGCAGTACTTC
>TRBV19|.|TRBJ2-2|few
CASSMKGGNTGELFF
TGTGCCAGTAGTATGAAAGGGGGGAACACCGGGGAGCTGTTTTTT
>TRBV4-2|.|TRBJ2-4|.
CASSQDQGAKNIQYF
TGTGCCAGCAGCCAAGATCAGGGGGCCAAAAACATTCAGTACTTC
>TRBV5-1|TRBD2|TRBJ2-7|few
CASRGTSGVNEQYF
TGCGCCAGCAGGGGGACTAGCGGGGTGAACGAGCAGTACTTC
>TRBV7-9|.|TRBJ1-1|few
CASSLRAGSGAEAFF
TGTGCCAGCAGCTTAAGGGCAGGGTCTGGCGCTGAAGCTTTCTTT
>TRBV5-5|TRBD2|TRBJ2-1|few
CASSTTTSGRPNEQFF
TGTGCCAGCAGCACCACGACTAGCGGGCGCCCCAATGAGCAGTTCTTC
>TRBV4-2|TRBD1|TRBJ2-5|few
CASSDREETQYF
TGTGCCAGCAGCGACAGGGAAGAGACCCAGTACTTC
>TRBV6-5|TRBD2|TRBJ2-1|medium-sized
CASSYTPSGYNEQFF
TGTGCCAGCAGTTACACCCCTAGCGGTTACAATGAGCAGTTCTTC
>TRBV5-1|.|TRBJ2-1|few
CASSLSRSYEQFF
TGCGCCAGCAGCTTGAGTAGGTCCTATGAGCAGTTCTTC
>TRBV20-1|TRBD1|TRBJ2-7|medium-sized
CSAYRGREQYF
TGCAGTGCTTACAGGGGGCGGGAGCAGTACTTC
>TRBV11-3|.|TRBJ2-5|.
CASSSGGGETQYF
TGTGCCAGCAGCTCCGGAGGGGGGGAGACCCAGTACTTC
>TRBV6-5|TRBD1|TRBJ2-7|.
CASRTGTGNYEQYF
TGTGCCAGCAGGACCGGGACAGGAAACTACGAGCAGTACTTC
>TRBV28|TRBD2|TRBJ2-1|.
CASSFWRLAGVKTYNEQFF
TGTGCCAGCAGTTTTTGGAGGCTAGCGGGAGTCAAAACTTACAATGAGCAGTTCTTC
>TRBV5-1|.|TRBJ2-1|few
CASSLGGTRLGEQFF
TGCGCCAGCAGCTTGGGGGGCACTAGGTTGGGTGAGCAGTTCTTC
>TRBV30|TRBD1|TRBJ1-5|few
CAWTGQVNQPQHF
TGTGCCTGGACTGGACAGGTTAATCAGCCCCAGCATTTT
>TRBV11-2|TRBD2|TRBJ2-1|medium-sized
CASSLTRTSGLSSYNEQFF
TGTGCCAGCAGCTTAACGAGGACTAGCGGTTTGAGCTCCTACAATGAGCAGTTCTTC
>TRBV2|TRBD1|TRBJ2-6|.
CASSRGTGGAGANVLTF
TGTGCCAGCAGTCGGGGGACAGGGGGCGCGGGGGCCAACGTCCTGACTTTC
>TRBV5-6|.|TRBJ2-5|.
CASSPQPQETQYF
TGTGCCAGCAGCCCTCAGCCCCAAGAGACCCAGTACTTC
>TRBV28|TRBD1|TRBJ1-2|.
CASSLNPGTGSYGYTF
TGTGCCAGCAGCCTTAATCCTGGGACAGGGTCCTATGGCTACACCTTC
>TRBV6-5|.|TRBJ2-1|few
CASSYSKLDYNEQFF
TGTGCCAGCAGTTACTCGAAGCTAGACTACAATGAGCAGTTCTTC
>TRBV6-5|.|TRBJ1-1|.
CASSYRLILNTEAFF
TGTGCCAGCAGTTACAGACTGATTTTGAACACTGAAGCTTTCTTT
>TRBV7-9|.|TRBJ1-4|medium-sized
CASSQKPPLGGEKLFF
TGTGCCAGCAGCCAGAAGCCGCCTCTTGGAGGAGAAAAACTGTTTTTT
>TRBV19|TRBD2|TRBJ2-3|medium-sized
CASSAPGLAGRTDTQYF
TGTGCCAGTAGTGCACCCGGACTAGCGGGACGCACAGATACGCAGTATTTT
>TRBV5-8|.|TRBJ2-3|.
CASSLLWGGTQYF
TGTGCCAGCAGCTTGTTGTGGGGTGGTACGCAGTATTTT
>TRBV6-5|TRBD1|TRBJ1-2|.
CASQRGRYYGYTF
TGTGCCAGTCAAAGGGGGCGCTACTATGGCTACACCTTC
>TRBV4-1|TRBD1|TRBJ1-2|few
CASSQNRGGYTF
TGCGCCAGCAGCCAAAACAGGGGTGGCTACACCTTC
>TRBV6-5|TRBD1|TRBJ2-3|.
CASSGGTGMADTQYF
TGTGCCAGCAGTGGGGGGACAGGGATGGCAGATACGCAGTATTTT
>TRBV7-3|TRBD2|TRBJ2-5|.
CASSLLGRAGETQYF
TGTGCCAGCAGCTTACTAGGGAGGGCGGGGGAGACCCAGTACTTC
>TRBV4-3|.|TRBJ2-1|.
CASSRRGGDEQFF
TGCGCCAGCAGCCGAAGAGGAGGGGATGAGCAGTTCTTC
>TRBV5-1|.|TRBJ2-7|few
CASSFSGLPYEQYF
TGCGCCAGCAGCTTTAGCGGCCTCCCTTACGAGCAGTACTTC
>TRBV7-9|.|TRBJ1-2|few
CASSLGDFPYGYTF
TGTGCCAGCAGCTTAGGGGACTTCCCCTATGGCTACACCTTC